This T cell receptor (beta chain) was recorded in a study of graft-versus-host responses after intestinal transplantation. Study background: Isolated intestinal, liver-intestinal, or multivisceral transplants were what recipients had. Findings of the study overall: Elevated graft-versus-host to host-versus-graft clonal ratios in allografts were recorded for patients with graft-donor T cell macrochimerism. GvH clones were identified in recipient marrow, with some first appearing in ileum or blood.

This clone has just one count. Antigen specificity is unknown. The CDR3 loop spans 14 amino acids. With V trimmed by 5 bases and J by 4 bases, 7 bases remained unmatched. Germline CDR1 SGHNT, CDR2 YENEEA. Data came from immunoSEQ multiplex PCR; TCRdb stores just in-frame clones and leaves some out. The table lists around 38,000 clones, roughly four fifths of them singletons. The chain has TRBV11-3 and TRBJ1-2, with 7 nucleotides matching TRBD1. The sample here was PBMCs, taken approximately 1,000 days after transplant. The sequence derives from a human patient who received an intestinal transplant, so some T cells may come from the graft donor. The CDR3 spells CASSPTAGGYGYTF. As DNA, the CDR3 is TGTGCCAGCAGCCCTACGGCAGGGGGCTATGGCTACACCTTC. The whole variable domain, remainder taken from reference TRBV11-3 and TRBJ1-2, is EAGVVQSPRYKIIEKKQPVAFWCNPISGHNTLYWYLQNLGQGPELLIRYENEEAVDDSQLPKDRFSAERLKGVDSTLKIQPAELGDSAVYLCASSPTAGGYGYTFGSGTRLTVV.